Below, 2 T cell receptor beta chains from the same sample are listed, as sequenced in a study of regulatory T cells in long-lasting Graves disease. Time point meaning: newly diagnosed GD, antithyroid drugs for less than 3 months. Making the TCR library involved RNA that had been extracted from PBMCs. Arm-PCR of CDR3 regions with iRepertoire HTBI primers generated TCR beta libraries. TCRdb reprocessed the multiplex PCR reads with MiXCR, giving one entry per CDR3 protein. Altogether about 560,000 distinct CDR3 sequences are present, more than 15% being singletons, with the ten largest covering around 12%. The same data also went into a second study, on T cells in Graves' hyperthyroidism and ophthalmopathy.

The sequences come from peripheral blood mononuclear cells (PBMCs), collected at new diagnosis, from a patient treated with antithyroid drugs. All receptors derive from a man younger than 35 with Graves disease.

This clonotype was counted ten times or more. This chain uses TRBV30 with TRBJ1-1; perhaps TRBD1 as D (5 bases). V was shortened by 4 bases and J by 3 bases, with 12 bases between the two germline ends. This CDR3 region has 13 residues. Germline V gene data show CDR1 as GTSNPN and CDR2 as SVGIG (reference sequence). The CDR3: CAWTYGTHTEAFF. Written as DNA, the CDR3 is TGTGCCTGGACTTACGGGACCCACACTGAAGCTTTCTTT.

This clonotype was recorded at least ten times. The V and J genes are TRBV7-9 and TRBJ2-7, with 13 bases fitting TRBD2. The CDR3 runs to 16 residues. V lost 5 bases and J lost 5; bases outside the gene matches: 9. In germline, CDR1 is SEHNR, CDR2 FQNEAQ (reference sequence). The CDR3 nucleotides read TGTGCCAGCAGCCCCAGGACTAGCGGGAGTCAAGACGAGCAGTACTTC. This gives the protein CASSPRTSGSQDEQYF.